What follows describes a single TCR beta chain. At least ten counts were recorded for this clonotype. What this receptor recognizes is not known. Within one base of it there is no much larger clone, and no base qualities were kept. The CDR3 runs 12 amino acids, cysteine and phenylalanine included. CDR3 DNA is the only sequence kept; it has 36 bases, read in frame from the first base. As encoded in the germline V gene, CDR1 is MDHEN while CDR2 is SYDVKM. Between the V and J ends, shortened by 8 bases and 6 bases respectively, the junction contains 10 bases. This was a case-control study nested in a cohort of healthcare workers in London, UK, who had nasopharyngeal swab PCR tests and blood samples taken every week. Between 23 and 31 March 2020, the week of the UK lockdown, healthcare workers were enrolled and then followed up weekly for as long as 16 weeks. This sample was included in a study of early T cells in non-severe SARS-CoV-2 infection (dated by TCRdb to the early 2020s). Concerning the study at large: Bulk RNA from unsorted whole blood was used for TCR sequencing, so alpha and beta chains could not be paired.

Libraries came from 5' RACE. The sequencer listed for this sample is NextSeq 500. In the TCR library protocol, unique molecular identifiers were attached to individual cDNA molecules to correct for PCR bias and sequencing error. TCR alpha and beta chains were both sequenced, and the abundances of alpha and beta sequences in each sample were closely correlated with each other. As for how the authors treated the data: V gene, J gene and CDR3 annotation of TCR sequences was performed with Decombinator V4. Expanded TCRs were defined as changing significantly between any two time points under a Poisson model with p below 0.0001. TCR abundances were normalised to the total number of TCRs sequenced per sample and expressed as counts per million. MAIT TCRs were defined by TRAV1-2 paired with TRAJ12, TRAJ20 or TRAJ33, and iNKT TCRs by TRAV10 paired with TRAJ18. VDJdb, accessed 1 November 2021, was searched for CMV, EBV and SARS-CoV-2 annotated TCRs, excluding TCRs annotated for multiple antigens. TCRdb applied fastp at Q25 and MiXCR to the public reads, then kept only in-frame beta chains. Here each entry gathers all rows of one CDR3 protein and keeps the most common genes and DNA. These V and J calls are TCRdb output, not the study's own analysis. Across this sample there are fewer than 100,000 distinct CDR3 sequences, with about 12% seen only once. The ten largest account for around 3.6% of the sample.

The research as a whole found: VDJdb matching was skewed toward anti-spike CD8 responses and likely underestimated virus-specific expansions by missing private and CD4 specificities.

The origin of this receptor is an adult who was a healthcare worker with PCR-confirmed SARS-CoV-2 infection or an uninfected control (not recorded which). The sequencing sample was made of whole blood. Here the chain combines TRBV28 and TRBJ2-2; the D gene is perhaps TRBD2, on 7 matching bases. The CDR3 sequence is CASQGRAGELFF. The bases are TGTGCCAGCCAGGGGAGGGCCGGGGAGCTGTTTTTT.